This TCR beta chain was captured in a study of shared clonotypes between healthy human individuals (TCRdb year 2020). A note on the overall study: A couple of women and a few men aged 18 to 49 years were included in the cohort. Per donor, three plates each were used for CD4 naive and CD4 memory, two for CD8 naive, and one for CD8 memory. The study deeply sequenced blood TCR repertoires of five healthy adults to estimate repertoire size and the extent of clonotype sharing between individuals. To increase sequencing depth and limit assay-specific biases, different laboratories used diverse techniques to prepare libraries and sequence TCR repertoires. Each donor's leukapheresis produced roughly between roughly 0.85 and 9.5 billion PBMCs.

The donors were healthy, HIV-negative adults with no recently reported acute infections or vaccinations. Every donor was a Caucasian adult residing in Nashville, Tennessee, USA. Magnetic negative selection was used to enrich CD4+ T cells, after which naive cells were positively selected on CD45RA and the negative fraction became the memory subset. Blood was collected by leukapheresis, and PBMCs were isolated by Ficoll-Histopaque density gradient centrifugation and then cryopreserved in liquid nitrogen vapor phase. Purity and quantity of every magnetically sorted T cell population were checked by analytical flow cytometry. Each sorted fraction had its genomic DNA isolated and then quantified by UV absorbance on a Nanodrop 2000c. General findings and caveats noted by the study authors: Naive subsets generally had larger estimated clonotype richness than memory subsets did. Compared with non-shared clonotypes, clonotypes shared by all four sorted-subset donors had higher generation probabilities. Sampling was restricted to blood, and TCR repertoires in tissues likely differ from the TCR repertoires found in blood. Pairwise subsampling indicated that sequencing depth was expected to affect the degree of clonotype sharing among donors. Sharing across a few donors was observed for roughly 5% of naive CD4, under 4% of naive CD8, over 2% of memory CD4, and around 0.42% of memory CD8 clonotypes. The genetic and exposure-history diversity represented was limited by the small number of donors. Rarefaction of sorted-subset datasets indicated incomplete sequencing despite the large sequencing depth.

Using the deep immunoSEQ assay, multiplex PCR amplified TCR CDR3 regions from genomic DNA. Genomic DNA extracted from each cell subset was distributed evenly over all wells of several immunoSEQ 96-well plates, and each plate served as one replicate. Each replicate PCR for sorted subsets received around 200 ng genomic DNA, equal to 30,000 or so T cell genomes. Purified libraries were quantified with a Qubit 3.0 fluorometer, sized on a Bioanalyzer 2100, and re-quantified with the KAPA Library Quantification kit. Every immunoSEQ 96-well plate was sequenced on a separate single-read 150-cycle Illumina NextSeq 550 flow cell. The authors processed their data as follows. Because the immunoSEQ output included only junctional sequences and no quality scores, the filtering could not be the same as the filtering used for full-length reads. Sequences were annotated with PyIR, a Python wrapper for IgBLAST v1.9, and V/J genes and CDR3 were assigned using IMGT germline references. Reads with weak V/J assignments (E-value above 1e-6), missing CDR3, stop codons, out-of-frame junctions, or ambiguous translated residues were removed. V3J clonotypes were defined as sequences sharing the same inferred V gene, J gene, and CDR3 amino acid sequence. Percentage overlap between repertoires was calculated by dividing the number of shared unique clonotypes by the size of the smaller repertoire. Richness of each repertoire was evaluated using RTK rarefaction, the Chao1 estimator, and Recon v2.1 estimates of unobserved clonotypes. Generation probabilities were computed with OLGA for all TCRbeta clonotypes obtained by the gDNA method from several donors. What TCRdb holds here is the immuneACCESS table cut down to in-frame rearrangements. Part of the clones is not present; checked against another copy, under half of the missing clones reflect an unresolved V gene, and the others are unexplained. That table gives V, J and clone size, and the DNA gave D and trimming. This sample comprises over 1.5 million clones, under 99% of them detected only once. Around 0.47% of the sample belongs to the ten largest clones.

Its CDR3 holds 14 amino acids, cysteine through phenylalanine. Only the CDR3 region is kept as DNA, spanning 42 bases read in frame from base 1. The germline V gene gives CDR1 as SGHNT and CDR2 as YENEEA. At the junction V is shortened by 1 base and J by 2 bases, with 7 bases in between. In regard to this clone: This receptor's antigen is unknown. No much larger clone is present one base from it, and per-base qualities are unavailable.

The sequence was collected from a man aged 25-45 years in good health. The sequencing sample was made of naive CD4+ T cells sorted from blood. The cell subset or site label, as the study defines it: CD45RA+ positively selected. Recombination linked TRBV11-3 to TRBJ2-3; no confident D gene assignment can be made. The CDR3 region: CASSLGQNTDTQYF. The DNA sequence is as follows: TGTGCCAGCAGCTTAGGCCAGAACACAGATACGCAGTATTTT.